A selection of T cell receptor beta chains follows, all from one sample in a study of T cell repertoires in cytomegalovirus infection. TCRdb reprocessed the reads via MiXCR and lists one record per CDR3 protein. Of some 680,000 distinct CDR3 sequences in the sample, roughly a third were seen once. Material: PBMCs. Receptors were obtained from a human donor in good health (CMV status not recorded). Some clones in this sample may be carry-over from other donors' samples. Both conserved end residues are part of each CDR3. The D gene is left open where the match is weak. The size entry is marked missing in some rows and otherwise reads once, few, many or a size class.

cdr3_nt: TGTGCCAGCAGGGAGACAGTTCACAACACCGGGGAGCTGTTTTTT; cdr3_aa: CASRETVHNTGELFF; v_call: TRBV2; d_call: NA; clone_size: few; j_call: TRBJ2-2
cdr3_nt: TGCAGTGCAATACGTGGACTAGCGACCCTCCAGCAGTTCTTC; cdr3_aa: CSAIRGLATLQQFF; v_call: TRBV20-1; d_call: TRBD2; clone_size: NA; j_call: TRBJ2-1
cdr3_nt: TGCGCCAGCAGCCAACGGTTGACACTGCCTAATGAAAAACTGTTTTTT; cdr3_aa: CASSQRLTLPNEKLFF; v_call: TRBV4-1; d_call: NA; clone_size: few; j_call: TRBJ1-4
cdr3_nt: TGCAGTGCTAGTAGGGGACAGGGTGCCAATGAGCAGTTCTTC; cdr3_aa: CSASRGQGANEQFF; v_call: TRBV20-1; d_call: TRBD1; clone_size: few; j_call: TRBJ2-1
cdr3_nt: TGTGCCAGCAGAGATCAGGGGGTTAGTGAGCAGTTCTTC; cdr3_aa: CASRDQGVSEQFF; v_call: TRBV6-5; d_call: TRBD1; clone_size: NA; j_call: TRBJ2-1
cdr3_nt: TGTGCCAGCAGGGAACGCTCTGGAAACACCATATATTTT; cdr3_aa: CASRERSGNTIYF; v_call: TRBV7-8; d_call: NA; clone_size: many; j_call: TRBJ1-3
cdr3_nt: TGCGCCAGCAGCCGACTGGGGGAGGGGGCGCCGGTAAATGGCTACACCTTC; cdr3_aa: CASSRLGEGAPVNGYTF; v_call: TRBV4-1; d_call: TRBD1; clone_size: NA; j_call: TRBJ1-2
cdr3_nt: TGTGCCAGCAGTCCAGACTCCGGGACGGAAAACACAGATACGCAGTATTTT; cdr3_aa: CASSPDSGTENTDTQYF; v_call: TRBV11-1; d_call: NA; clone_size: NA; j_call: TRBJ2-3
cdr3_nt: TGTGCCAGCAGTTCGGGCAGGCGATCCTACGAGCAGTACTTC; cdr3_aa: CASSSGRRSYEQYF; v_call: TRBV6-6; d_call: NA; clone_size: NA; j_call: TRBJ2-7
cdr3_nt: TGCGCCAGCAGCCCCTACGGACAGGGAAGCCTTTTCCGTTTT; cdr3_aa: CASSPYGQGSLFRF; v_call: TRBV5-1; d_call: TRBD1; clone_size: NA; j_call: TRBJ1-4
cdr3_nt: TGTGCCAGCAGCTTAGGGGGGGCCGGGACGAACACTGAAGCTTTCTTT; cdr3_aa: CASSLGGAGTNTEAFF; v_call: TRBV7-2; d_call: NA; clone_size: many; j_call: TRBJ1-1
cdr3_nt: TGTGCCAGCAGTTTGAGGGCGTTCTCTGGAAAAACCATATATTTT; cdr3_aa: CASSLRAFSGKTIYF; v_call: TRBV28; d_call: NA; clone_size: once; j_call: TRBJ1-3
cdr3_nt: TGTGCCAGCAGTGAGGATAGCTCCTATAATTCACCCCTCCACTTT; cdr3_aa: CASSEDSSYNSPLHF; v_call: TRBV2; d_call: NA; clone_size: NA; j_call: TRBJ1-6
cdr3_nt: TGTGCCAGCAGCCAAGATGTCGCCCGAGGTCGTAACTATGGCTACACCTTC; cdr3_aa: CASSQDVARGRNYGYTF; v_call: TRBV14; d_call: NA; clone_size: NA; j_call: TRBJ1-2
cdr3_nt: TGTGCCAGCAGCTTTCGTAATGAAAAACTGTTTTTT; cdr3_aa: CASSFRNEKLFF; v_call: TRBV11-2; d_call: NA; clone_size: few; j_call: TRBJ1-4
cdr3_nt: TGTGCCAGCAGTTTCGGGATTAGAGAGACCCAGTACTTC; cdr3_aa: CASSFGIRETQYF; v_call: TRBV28; d_call: NA; clone_size: NA; j_call: TRBJ2-5
cdr3_nt: TGTGCCAGCAGTTTGGGGACAAGTGAAGCTTTCTTT; cdr3_aa: CASSLGTSEAFF; v_call: TRBV27; d_call: NA; clone_size: many; j_call: TRBJ1-1